This T cell receptor beta chain is from a study of blood T cells in healthy people across ages. Whenever a sample was processed, at least 7 million PBMCs were isolated. The CDR3 is 13 residues long. V trimming: 0 bases; J trimming: 15 bases; junction bases outside the gene matches: 8. Germline V gene data show CDR1 as SGHTA and CDR2 as FQGNSA. A second roughly 6 to 11 cycle PCR used barcoded and J-beta primers. A tag from a template-switch adaptor with 12 random nucleotides marked each cDNA molecule. Using its own MiXCR run on the 5' RACE reads, TCRdb lists one record per CDR3 protein. The sample carries around 2 million distinct CDR3 sequences, 35% to 50% recorded once. Note on this clonotype: Its antigen is unknown.

General study findings and limits: Nothing was known about donor CMV status, and this possibly confounded expanded clonotype changes.

The chain links TRBV7-2 to TRBJ2-1; TRBD2 agrees at 7 bases. Sequencing input: blood. The receptor's source is a human donor in good health. CDR3 sequence: CASSLAPLRGMFF. Here the CDR3 DNA reads TGTGCCAGCAGCTTAGCTCCCTTGCGGGGGATGTTCTTC.